This T cell receptor (beta chain) emerged from a study of beta chain features in type 1 diabetes. Study context: Across the samples, some 98,000,000 sorted cells were examined in total.

Purity exceeding 95% was reached by all sorted populations. The whole isolated RNA underwent reverse transcription, so sequencing captured expressed TCRB transcripts. The average read count of naive, central memory and regulatory T cell samples was around 3.6 million. This table comes from immunoSEQ multiplex PCR, and its TCRdb copy is limited to in-frame clones, with some not included. The table shows 310,000 or so clones, with roughly 9.6% occurring only once. Study-level results: Patients with type 1 diabetes showed fewer VDJ junction insertions and more deletions.

As for this clone: What it binds is unknown.

The germline V gene encodes CDR1 SGHVS and CDR2 FNYEAQ. V lost 5 bases, J lost 4 bases, and 10 bases lay in between. This CDR3 comprises 13 residues. Source material: naive CD4+ T cells from blood. The V gene is TRBV7-6, the J gene TRBJ2-3, with unresolved D. This clonotype was obtained from a woman aged 25 to 45 in good health. The CDR3 protein is CASSVAPPDTQYF. The CDR3 DNA reads as TGTGCCAGCAGCGTGGCCCCCCCAGATACGCAGTATTTT.